This is a list of T cell receptor beta chains from one sample in a study of early T cells in non-severe SARS-CoV-2 infection. TCRdb independently ran MiXCR on the 5' RACE reads; one entry per CDR3 protein. The sample has roughly 30,000 distinct CDR3 sequences, roughly 4.5% seen once. What was sequenced was whole blood. The receptor source for this set is an adult who was a healthcare worker with PCR-confirmed SARS-CoV-2 infection or an uninfected control (not recorded which). CDR3s leave out the opening cysteine and the closing phenylalanine or tryptophan. The order of the fields is V gene, CDR3 length, clone size, CDR3 protein. Clone size is shown for a subset of rows, as once, few, many or a class of expanded clone.

V gene: TRBV29-1; CDR3 length: 10; clone size: many; CDR3 protein: SGIDTNYGYT
V gene: TRBV12-3/TRBV12-4; CDR3 length: 10; clone size: many; CDR3 protein: VFRSSGNTIY
V gene: TRBV7-9; CDR3 length: 10; clone size: few; CDR3 protein: ASSLQGETQY
V gene: TRBV7-2; CDR3 length: 14; clone size: few; CDR3 protein: ASSLVAGGGKYEQY
V gene: TRBV30; CDR3 length: 11; clone size: many; CDR3 protein: AWNPGQNYEQY
V gene: TRBV7-8; CDR3 length: 11; clone size: -; CDR3 protein: ASSPISGNTIY
V gene: TRBV18; CDR3 length: 13; clone size: many; CDR3 protein: ASSPDSREEDEAF
V gene: TRBV11-2; CDR3 length: 15; clone size: many; CDR3 protein: ASSLAFSGTTPYEQY
V gene: TRBV29-1; CDR3 length: 11; clone size: few; CDR3 protein: SVRGLATYEQY
V gene: TRBV27; CDR3 length: 13; clone size: once; CDR3 protein: ASSLGQGYQETQY
V gene: TRBV6-4; CDR3 length: 10; clone size: many; CDR3 protein: ASRGGQGELF
V gene: TRBV5-5; CDR3 length: 12; clone size: few; CDR3 protein: ASSLAGPQETQY
V gene: TRBV30; CDR3 length: 14; clone size: few; CDR3 protein: AWSPGQGRWNTEAF
V gene: TRBV7-9; CDR3 length: 14; clone size: many; CDR3 protein: ASSPAGLAGVDEQF
V gene: TRBV2; CDR3 length: 9; clone size: few; CDR3 protein: ASRTGDTQY
V gene: TRBV20-1; CDR3 length: 13; clone size: -; CDR3 protein: SAGRRDRVTYEQY
V gene: TRBV12-3/TRBV12-4; CDR3 length: 11; clone size: many; CDR3 protein: ASSHGGRETQY
V gene: TRBV24-1; CDR3 length: 14; clone size: -; CDR3 protein: ATSERTGPTSYGYT
V gene: TRBV10-3; CDR3 length: 14; clone size: few; CDR3 protein: AISPTSGRAYNEQF
V gene: TRBV6-4; CDR3 length: 12; clone size: many; CDR3 protein: ASSQLASTDTQY
V gene: TRBV5-1; CDR3 length: 14; clone size: few; CDR3 protein: ASSDLVSGGRIEQF
V gene: TRBV25-1; CDR3 length: 13; clone size: -; CDR3 protein: ASSNPRGGRETQY
V gene: TRBV2; CDR3 length: 13; clone size: many; CDR3 protein: ASGETGRTNKKLF
V gene: TRBV19; CDR3 length: 12; clone size: many; CDR3 protein: ASSHLSGLYEQY
V gene: TRBV27; CDR3 length: 13; clone size: few; CDR3 protein: ASSSPAGGIYEQY
V gene: TRBV5-6; CDR3 length: 14; clone size: few; CDR3 protein: ASSLAPARGAAPLH
V gene: TRBV5-1; CDR3 length: 11; clone size: few; CDR3 protein: ASSTGRQETQY
V gene: TRBV10-3; CDR3 length: 13; clone size: many; CDR3 protein: AIGGLRTETYEQY
V gene: TRBV3-2; CDR3 length: 15; clone size: few; CDR3 protein: ASSQEEAPVHSYEQY
V gene: TRBV10-3; CDR3 length: 12; clone size: many; CDR3 protein: AIRPGQLNTEAF
V gene: TRBV6-5; CDR3 length: 13; clone size: many; CDR3 protein: ASSYSRLSTDTQY
V gene: TRBV19; CDR3 length: 12; clone size: many; CDR3 protein: ASSTVAGFYEQY
V gene: TRBV6-5; CDR3 length: 13; clone size: many; CDR3 protein: ASSYSWSGTDTQY
V gene: TRBV6-2/TRBV6-3; CDR3 length: 12; clone size: many; CDR3 protein: ASSPTPLAYEQY
V gene: TRBV6-5; CDR3 length: 12; clone size: few; CDR3 protein: ASKITGVDYGYT
V gene: TRBV29-1; CDR3 length: 11; clone size: many; CDR3 protein: SVEWLAGNEQF
V gene: TRBV12-3/TRBV12-4; CDR3 length: 12; clone size: few; CDR3 protein: ASSPTSGLGTQY
V gene: TRBV5-1; CDR3 length: 12; clone size: many; CDR3 protein: ASSWDRTYNEQF
V gene: TRBV6-5; CDR3 length: 12; clone size: few; CDR3 protein: ASRKDLVYGELF
V gene: TRBV27; CDR3 length: 11; clone size: many; CDR3 protein: ASRGQGAYEQY
V gene: TRBV11-2; CDR3 length: 13; clone size: many; CDR3 protein: ASSPTSGSFYEQY
V gene: TRBV10-3; CDR3 length: 13; clone size: many; CDR3 protein: AISDRATYNSPLH